The rows below give T cell receptor beta chains drawn from one sample of a study of graft-versus-host responses after intestinal transplantation. The repertoire was sequenced with immunoSEQ multiplex PCR; TCRdb's copy has only in-frame clones and lacks some. The sample includes around 30,000 clones, 70% to 90% of them seen just once. The sequencing used PBMCs, collected around 480 days after intestinal transplantation. All receptors come from a human patient who received an intestinal transplant, so some T cells may come from the graft donor. The CDR3 runs from the conserved cysteine through the conserved F or W. A D gene is named only where the DNA matches it firmly. The listing skips clone size in some rows; elsewhere it reads once, few, many or a size class.

CDR3nt	CDR3aa	len	d_gene	abundance	j_gene	v_gene
TGTGCCAGCAGTTACCAAGGCTATGAGCAGTTCTTC	CASSYQGYEQFF	12	-	few	TRBJ2-1	TRBV6-5
TGTGCCAGTAGTATTCGGGGGGGGCCCACAGATACGCAGTATTTT	CASSIRGGPTDTQYF	15	TRBD2	-	TRBJ2-3	TRBV19
TGCGCCAGCAGCTTGGGGGGGAGAGAAACCCAGTACTTC	CASSLGGRETQYF	13	-	-	TRBJ2-5	TRBV5-1
TGCGCCAGCAGCCAACTGGACGGTAATTCACCCCTCCACTTT	CASSQLDGNSPLHF	14	-	-	TRBJ1-6	TRBV4-1
TGTGCCAGCAGCTTAGGTCTGGGGGGGCCCCCCACAGATACGCAGTATTTT	CASSLGLGGPPTDTQYF	17	-	-	TRBJ2-3	TRBV7-9
TGCGCCAGCAGCGCTAGCGGGGAGAGCCCCTACAATGAGCAGTTCTTC	CASSASGESPYNEQFF	16	TRBD2	-	TRBJ2-1	TRBV5-1
TGTGCCAGCAGCCCGTCGGGGACATCAAAACTGAACACTGAAGCTTTCTTT	CASSPSGTSKLNTEAFF	17	-	-	TRBJ1-1	TRBV7-9
TGTGCCAGCAGTTTAAGGGGCCTCGTGACACAGGACGACTACGAGCAGTACTTC	CASSLRGLVTQDDYEQYF	18	-	-	TRBJ2-7	TRBV28
TGTGCCAGCAGTGCTGGAATTGAAGCTTTCTTT	CASSAGIEAFF	11	-	-	TRBJ1-1	TRBV2
TGTGCCAGCAGAGGGGCAGCCTATGGCTACACCTTC	CASRGAAYGYTF	12	-	few	TRBJ1-2	TRBV5-4
TGTGCCAGCAGCGCTAAGGGGGGCAACACTGAAGCTTTCTTT	CASSAKGGNTEAFF	14	-	few	TRBJ1-1	TRBV9